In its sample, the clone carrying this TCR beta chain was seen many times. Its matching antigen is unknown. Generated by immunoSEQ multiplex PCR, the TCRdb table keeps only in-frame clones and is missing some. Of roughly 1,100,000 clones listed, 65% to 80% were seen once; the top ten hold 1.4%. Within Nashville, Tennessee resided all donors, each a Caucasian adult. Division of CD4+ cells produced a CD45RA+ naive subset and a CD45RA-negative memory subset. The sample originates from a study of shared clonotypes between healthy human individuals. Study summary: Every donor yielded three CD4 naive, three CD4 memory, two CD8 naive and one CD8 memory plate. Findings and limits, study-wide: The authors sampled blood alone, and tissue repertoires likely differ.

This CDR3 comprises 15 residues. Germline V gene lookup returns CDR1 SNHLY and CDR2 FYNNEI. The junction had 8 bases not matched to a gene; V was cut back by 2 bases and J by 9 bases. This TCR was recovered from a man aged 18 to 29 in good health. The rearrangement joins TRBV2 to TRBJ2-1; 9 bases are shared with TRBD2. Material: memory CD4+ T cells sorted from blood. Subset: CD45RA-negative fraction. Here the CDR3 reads CASSETGGGAAEQFF. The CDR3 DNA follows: TGTGCCAGCAGTGAAACTGGCGGGGGGGCTGCTGAGCAGTTCTTC.